The 26 T cell receptor beta chains presented below share a single source sample, sequenced in a study of blood T cell repertoires in COVID-19. The method was immunoSEQ multiplex PCR; TCRdb's version includes in-frame clones alone and lacks a portion of them. The data hold approximately 51,000 clones, with over 70% observed a single time. The sequencing sample was made of peripheral blood. These receptors came from a woman aged 80 or over with COVID-19, enrolled during active disease.

The chain has TRBV19 and TRBJ2-2; TRBD2 matches at 13 bases. Germline-derived CDR1 and CDR2 are LNHDA and SQIVND (reference sequence). V shed 4 bases and J 6 bases; nucleotides not matched to a gene: 5. This CDR3 is 16 amino acids long. The CDR3 region is CASSRTGLAGAGELFF. The CDR3 DNA reads as TGTGCCAGTAGTAGGACCGGACTAGCGGGGGCCGGGGAGCTGTTTTTT.

The rearrangement uses TRBV3-1 (or the pseudogene TRBV3-2) and TRBJ1-2; D might be TRBD1 (6 bases). CDR1 and CDR2 (germline): LGHDT, YNNKEL (reference sequence). V was shortened by 7 bases and J by 4 bases, with 13 bases between the two germline ends. The length of the CDR3 is 13 residues. The CDR3 here is CASMGAGVYGYTF. Here the CDR3 DNA reads TGTGCCAGCATGGGGGCGGGGGTCTATGGCTACACCTTC.

The chain uses TRBV2 and TRBJ2-7; D gene ambiguous. The CDR3 spans 14 residues. The V end lost 2 bases, the J end lost 3 bases, and 11 bases lay between the germline ends. CDR1 SNHLY and CDR2 FYNNEI come from the germline V gene. The CDR3 DNA sequence: TGTGCCAGCAGTGAACCTGTCCAGGACTACGAGCAGTACTTC. It specifies CASSEPVQDYEQYF. Using reference TRBV2 and TRBJ2-7 for the parts outside the CDR3, the full variable domain is EPEVTQTPSHQVTQMGQEVILRCVPISNHLYFYWYRQILGQKVEFLVSFYNNEISEKSEIFDDQFSVERPDGSNFTLKIRSTKLEDSAMYFCASSEPVQDYEQYFGPGTRLTVT.

The rearrangement joins TRBV24-1 to TRBJ2-2; 7 bases align to TRBD2. Germline CDR1 KGHDR, CDR2 SFDVKD. Trimming took 4 bases from V and 7 from J; bases not matched to a gene: 5. CDR3 length equals 14 residues. The CDR3 loop is CATSDPGGGGELFF. CDR3 DNA sequence: TGTGCCACCAGTGACCCGGGGGGAGGCGGGGAGCTGTTTTTT.

The rearrangement links TRBV5-1 to TRBJ2-1, with 8 nucleotides matching TRBD2. Unmatched junction bases numbered 6, after V lost 1 base and J lost 6 bases. CDR3 length: 15 residues. The germline V gene has CDR1 SGHRS and CDR2 YFSETQ. The CDR3, as DNA: TGCGCCAGCAGCTTGCCCGGGACTAGTACCAATGAGCAGTTCTTC. Protein: CASSLPGTSTNEQFF.

The CDR3 sequence is CASSIGAGAYGYTF. CDR3 coding DNA: TGTGCCAGTAGTATAGGGGCAGGGGCCTATGGCTACACCTTC. The chain joins TRBV19 to TRBJ1-2; a weak D match, TRBD1 (6 bases). V was trimmed by 1 base and J by 4 bases, leaving 10 bases between them. In germline, CDR1 is LNHDA, CDR2 SQIVND (reference sequence). The CDR3 is made up of 14 amino acids.

Comment on this clone: This specimen includes other DNA sequences encoding the same CDR3. This sequence joins TRBV14 and TRBJ1-1; D gene uncertain. Germline loops: CDR1 SGHDN, CDR2 FVKESK. This CDR3 contains 14 residues. The ends were cut back, 3 bases at V and 0 bases at J, with 8 bases in the middle. The CDR3 reads CASSQAGMNTEAFF. The DNA of the CDR3 is TGTGCCAGCAGCCAGGCGGGGATGAACACTGAAGCTTTCTTT.

This chain connects TRBV29-1 to TRBJ2-3; 7 bases match TRBD2. V shed 1 base, J shed 6 bases, and the junction held 4 bases outside the gene matches. Germline CDR1 and CDR2: SQVTM and ANQGSEA. The length of the CDR3 is 13 residues. CDR3 protein: CSVEGGGPDTQYF. CDR3 coding DNA: TGCAGCGTTGAAGGGGGAGGGCCGGATACGCAGTATTTT.

V usage is TRBV28 and J usage is TRBJ1-5; 11 bases match TRBD1. The CDR3 loop spans 16 amino acids. V shed 5 bases, J shed 7 bases, and the junction held 10 bases outside the gene matches. CDR1 MDHEN and CDR2 SYDVKM come from the germline V gene. For the CDR3, the DNA is TGTGCCAGCAGTGCCGGGGACAGGGGGAAGGGACAGCCCCAGCATTTT. It specifies CASSAGDRGKGQPQHF.

The chain employs TRBV7-2 and TRBJ1-2; 7 bases agree with TRBD1. Trimming took 3 bases from V and 0 from J; bases not matched to a gene: 1. There are 14 residues in the CDR3. Per the germline V gene, CDR1 is SGHTA and CDR2 is FQGNSA. DNA of the CDR3: TGTGCCAGCAGCTTGGGACAGCCTAACTATGGCTACACCTTC. This translates into CASSLGQPNYGYTF.

This sequence joins TRBV3-1 (or the pseudogene TRBV3-2) and TRBJ2-2; D not resolved. There are 16 residues in the CDR3. Germline V gene data show CDR1 as LGHDT and CDR2 as YNNKEL (reference sequence). V was shortened by 6 bases and J by 1 base, with 15 bases between the two germline ends. CDR3 sequence (DNA): TGTGCCAGCAGTTACTTTGGGCTCGGGAACACCGGGGAGCTGTTTTTT. Translated, it gives CASSYFGLGNTGELFF.

The genes are TRBV19 and TRBJ2-3; D perhaps matches TRBD2 (7 bases). The germline V gene has CDR1 LNHDA and CDR2 SQIVND (reference sequence). The CDR3 consists of 15 residues. V shed 10 bases and J shed 4 bases, with 21 bases lying between them. The CDR3, as DNA: TGTGCCACCCTCGGGGGGCCGGGGGTTTCAGATACGCAGTATTTT. This sequence encodes CATLGGPGVSDTQYF.

The V and J genes are TRBV2 and TRBJ2-3, with D possibly TRBD2 on 6 matching bases. CDR3 length: 14 amino acids. The germline gives CDR1 SNHLY, CDR2 FYNNEI. V was clipped by 5 bases and J by 2 bases, with 11 bases between them. Here the CDR3 DNA reads TGTGCCAGCAGTAGGGACTTATACACAGATACGCAGTATTTT. This encodes CASSRDLYTDTQYF.

J is TRBJ1-3 and V is TRBV6-2 or TRBV6-3; D ambiguous. Germline lookup yields CDR1 MNHEY and CDR2 SVGEGT. The V end lost 5 bases, the J end lost 8 bases, and 7 bases lay between the germline ends. The CDR3 is 11 residues long. The CDR3 DNA follows: TGTGCCAGCAGTCTTACGGACACCATATATTTT. Residues: CASSLTDTIYF.

J is TRBJ2-2 and V is TRBV5-5; D remains unclear. V lost 0 bases to trimming and J lost 7 bases, with 7 bases between them. CDR3 length: 13 amino acids. CDR1 and CDR2 (germline): SGHKS, YYEKEE (reference sequence). The CDR3 loop is CASSLDFGGELFF. The CDR3 DNA sequence: TGTGCCAGCAGCTTGGATTTCGGCGGGGAGCTGTTTTTT.

This clone was observed a single time. This chain joins TRBV28 and TRBJ1-5; TRBD1 might be the D (5 bases). The CDR3 has 14 amino acids. Trimming removed 8 bases from V and 0 bases from J, with 11 bases in between. The germline V gene encodes CDR1 MDHEN and CDR2 SYDVKM. CDR3 sequence (DNA): TGTGCCAGCTATCGCAGGGATAGCAATCAGCCCCAGCATTTT. Its translation: CASYRRDSNQPQHF.

This clone was detected once. This chain joins TRBV9 and TRBJ1-3; no clear D. The CDR3 totals 14 residues. The V end lost 3 bases, the J end lost 1 base, and 8 bases lay between the germline ends. Germline V gene data show CDR1 as SGDLS and CDR2 as YYNGEE. CDR3 sequence (DNA): TGTGCCAGCAGCGCCGGTAAATCTGGAAACACCATATATTTT. As protein: CASSAGKSGNTIYF.

The DNA of the CDR3 is TGTGCCAGCAGCTTGGTACTAGGAGGCTATGGCTACACCTTC. It is translated as CASSLVLGGYGYTF. The rearrangement uses TRBV5-4 and TRBJ1-2; D is unclear. The V end was cut by 0 bases, the J end by 4 bases, with 10 bases between. CDR3 size: 14 residues. Germline assignment: CDR1 SGHNT and CDR2 YYREEE (reference sequence).

This clone came up once. J is TRBJ2-3 and V is TRBV27; 11 bases map to TRBD1. The junction had 16 bases not matched to a gene; V was cut back by 8 bases and J by 3 bases. From germline, CDR1 is MNHEY and CDR2 SMNVEV (reference sequence). The CDR3 totals 18 residues. CDR3 loop: CASRPQSYRDRGTDTQYF. The CDR3 bases are TGTGCCAGCCGTCCGCAGTCGTACAGGGACAGGGGGACAGATACGCAGTATTTT.

The J gene is TRBJ2-2, the V gene TRBV24-1; 10 bases fit TRBD2. Germline V CDR1 and CDR2: KGHDR, SFDVKD. With 6 bases clipped from V and 6 bases from J, the junction kept 3 bases outside the gene matches. The CDR3 extends over 14 amino acids. In DNA, the CDR3 is TGTGCCACCAGTCTAGCGGGAGATCCCGGGGAGCTGTTTTTT. Protein sequence: CATSLAGDPGELFF.

V and J are TRBV15 and TRBJ1-1; D call uncertain. V lost 1 base to trimming and J lost 3 bases, with 12 bases between them. The CDR3 covers 15 residues. Germline-derived CDR1 and CDR2 are LNHNV and YYDKDF (reference sequence). The DNA of the CDR3 is TGTGCCACCAGCAGAGGGACGGACGGGGACACTGAAGCTTTCTTT. Its translation: CATSRGTDGDTEAFF.

This chain links TRBV6-5 with TRBJ1-1; a weak D match, TRBD1 (5 bases). The germline V and J ends were trimmed by 6 bases and 4 bases, with 18 bases remaining between them. This CDR3 contains 15 residues. From germline, CDR1 is MNHEY and CDR2 SVGAGI. CDR3 region: CASSSSQWRGTEAFF. CDR3 nucleotide sequence: TGTGCCAGCAGCTCCTCCCAGTGGAGGGGCACTGAAGCTTTCTTT.

The CDR3 here is CASSKQGNTEAFF. As DNA, the CDR3 is TGTGCCAGCAGTAAACAGGGTAACACTGAAGCTTTCTTT. The chain has TRBV6-5 and TRBJ1-1; tentatively, D is TRBD1 (6 bases). CDR3 length equals 13 residues. The germline gives CDR1 MNHEY, CDR2 SVGAGI. V was shortened by 5 bases and J by 2 bases, with 9 bases between the two germline ends.

The chain has TRBV5-1 and TRBJ2-7; possibly TRBD1 for D (6 bases). V dropped 0 bases and J dropped 0 bases, with 10 bases sitting between them. The CDR3 runs to 15 residues. Looked up from germline, CDR1 is SGHRS and CDR2 is YFSETQ. This CDR3 is CASSLEWGHSYEQYF. The DNA for the CDR3 is TGCGCCAGCAGCTTGGAATGGGGGCACTCCTACGAGCAGTACTTC.

The rearrangement links TRBV2 to TRBJ1-5, with 8 bases fitting TRBD1. Trimming took 0 bases from V and 3 from J; bases not matched to a gene: 4. CDR3 length equals 16 residues. In germline, CDR1 is SNHLY, CDR2 FYNNEI. This CDR3 reads CASSEAWDRNNQPQHF. The CDR3, as DNA: TGTGCCAGCAGTGAAGCATGGGACAGGAACAATCAGCCCCAGCATTTT.

V gene TRBV6-6 combines with J gene TRBJ1-4; D call uncertain. The V gene's germline CDR1 is MNHNY and CDR2 SVGAGI (reference sequence). The ends were cut back, 6 bases at V and 0 bases at J, with 8 bases in the middle. The CDR3 is 14 amino acids. The DNA for the CDR3 is TGTGCCAGCAGCTCTCGGGCAACTAATGAAAAACTGTTTTTT. Protein: CASSSRATNEKLFF.